This T cell receptor (beta chain) was found in a study of early T cells in non-severe SARS-CoV-2 infection. At the level of the study: It was bulk RNA from unsorted whole blood that was sequenced, and the chains were unpaired.

CDR1 and CDR2 (germline): LGHNA, YSLEER. The V end lost 3 bases, the J end lost 6 bases, and 8 bases lay between the germline ends. CDR3 size: 13 residues. Unique molecular identifiers were affixed to single, distinct cDNA molecules. Each CDR3 protein gets one entry after TCRdb re-called the 5' RACE reads with MiXCR. The sample has 35,000 to 45,000 distinct CDR3 sequences, roughly 9.9% seen once. This clonotype originated in an adult who was a healthcare worker with PCR-confirmed SARS-CoV-2 infection or an uninfected control (not recorded which). V is TRBV4-3 and J is TRBJ2-2; maybe TRBD1 (5 bases). The sequenced sample consisted of whole blood. The CDR3 protein is CASSHRVSGELFF. The CDR3 coding sequence is TGCGCCAGCAGCCACAGGGTCTCCGGGGAGCTGTTTTTT.